Below, 2 T cell receptor beta chains from the same sample are listed, as sequenced in a study of blood T cells in healthy people across ages. Next came a second PCR, run for about 6 to 12 cycles, which used a sample-barcoded 5' primer along with a J-beta primer mix. From the 5' RACE reads, TCRdb called clonotypes with MiXCR, one entry per CDR3 protein. Altogether 800,000 or so distinct CDR3 sequences are present, 20% to 30% being singletons, with the ten largest covering around 3.6%. These data were likewise used in another study, on T cells of mothers and their children.

Sequencing used blood. Every receptor here comes from a boy younger than 18 in good health.

The rearrangement joins TRBV29-1 to TRBJ2-2; D possibly corresponds to TRBD1 (7 bases). The CDR3 consists of 13 residues. V was trimmed by 6 bases and J by 6 bases, leaving 14 bases between them. In germline, CDR1 is SQVTM, CDR2 ANQGSEA. The CDR3 nucleotides are TGCAGCGTCGCCGACAGGGAGGCCGGGGAGCTGTTTTTT. This encodes CSVADREAGELFF.

This clonotype has just a few counts. The chain has TRBV12-3 or TRBV12-4 and TRBJ2-4; D unresolved. This CDR3 has 16 residues. The V gene lost 3 bases and the J gene lost 3 bases, with 15 bases spanning the gap. The DNA for the CDR3 is TGTGCCAGCAGTTTCGTTGGGGTGGGTCTCAAAAACATTCAGTACTTC. Translating it yields CASSFVGVGLKNIQYF.